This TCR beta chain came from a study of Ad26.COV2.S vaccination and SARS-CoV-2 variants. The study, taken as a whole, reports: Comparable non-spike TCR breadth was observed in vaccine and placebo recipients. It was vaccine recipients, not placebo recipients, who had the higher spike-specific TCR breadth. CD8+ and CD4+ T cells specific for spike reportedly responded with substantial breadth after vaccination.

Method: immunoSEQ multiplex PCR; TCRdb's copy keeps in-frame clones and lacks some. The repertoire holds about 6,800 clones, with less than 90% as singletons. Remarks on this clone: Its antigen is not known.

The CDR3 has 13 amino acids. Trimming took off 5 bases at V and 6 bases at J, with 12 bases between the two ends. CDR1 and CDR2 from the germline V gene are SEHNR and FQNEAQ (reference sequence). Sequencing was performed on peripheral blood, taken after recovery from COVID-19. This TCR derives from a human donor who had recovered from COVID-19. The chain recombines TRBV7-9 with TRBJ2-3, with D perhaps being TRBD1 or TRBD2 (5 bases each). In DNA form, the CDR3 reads TGTGCCAGCAGCATCCGTTGGGGGGATACGCAGTATTTT. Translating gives CASSIRWGDTQYF.